One T cell receptor beta chain is described in this entry. Its antigen is still unknown. The data belong to a study of cytomegalovirus exposure and HLA in healthy donors. The study, taken as a whole, reports: The study listed 150 to 200 cytomegalovirus-associated TCR beta chains. Across donors, most TCRs were seen rarely, yet some public ones were widespread.

Using immunoSEQ multiplex PCR, the repertoire was profiled, and TCRdb retains in-frame clones only, with some absent. Here the sample spans 150,000 to 200,000 clones, 85% being singletons. Losses at the gene ends were 5 bases for V and 4 bases for J; bases not matched to a gene: 12. The CDR3 spans 16 residues. Germline CDR1 is MGHRA and CDR2 is YSYEKL. Material for sequencing was PBMCs. The TCR comes from a man between 18 and 35 years old in good health and CMV-seropositive. V and J are TRBV4-1 and TRBJ2-5; the match to TRBD2 covers 8 bases. This CDR3 is CASSSRGSAGVETQYF. The CDR3 DNA reads as TGCGCCAGCAGCTCCCGGGGGTCAGCGGGAGTAGAGACCCAGTACTTC.